This T cell receptor beta chain appears in the sequencing data of a study of Graves' ophthalmopathy and Graves' hyperthyroidism. Amplification from RNA transcripts yielded the TCR beta CDR3 regions. Second-round multiplex PCR followed a first-round RT-PCR using HTBI primers. TCRdb fed the multiplex PCR reads into MiXCR, producing one record per CDR3 protein. Of 400,000 to 450,000 distinct CDR3 sequences in the sample, about 21% were seen once. This CDR3 region has 17 residues. The trim removed 0 bases at V and 4 bases at J, leaving 8 bases unmatched. Looked up from germline, CDR1 is MNHEY and CDR2 is SVGAGI.

Sequenced input: peripheral blood. The chain recombines TRBV6-5 with TRBJ1-2, with 10 positions matching TRBD1. The sequence came from a woman under 30 with stable Graves' hyperthyroidism. The CDR3 protein is CASSYSTGGATGYGYTF. In nucleotides, the CDR3 is TGTGCCAGCAGTTACTCGACAGGGGGCGCGACGGGCTATGGCTACACCTTC.